This section outlines one TCR beta chain sequence together with its context. Combining a sample-barcoded 5' primer with a J-beta primer mix, a second PCR ran for roughly 6 to 12 cycles. With 12 random nucleotides, a template-switch adaptor tagged each individual cDNA molecule. MiXCR, run by TCRdb on the 5' RACE reads, gives a single entry per CDR3 protein. The sample shows roughly 800,000 distinct CDR3 sequences, over 45% of them seen only once. This CDR3 has 14 residues. V was cut by 2 bases and J by 5 bases, with 12 bases left in between. Germline CDR1 and CDR2: SGHRS and YFSETQ. The data derive from a study of blood T cells in healthy people across ages.

Sequencing was carried out using blood. The TCR originated in a man younger than 45 in good health. The chain is built from TRBV5-1 and TRBJ2-3; possible D gene TRBD2, 5 bases. DNA for the CDR3: TGCGCCAGCAGCTTCCTGACCGCGGGAGATACGCAGTATTTT. Its protein product is CASSFLTAGDTQYF.